Given below is one T cell receptor beta chain in context. Its specificity is not known. Unique molecular identifiers were incorporated into the prepared TCRbeta library. MiXCR was run by TCRdb on the PCR reads, yielding one entry per CDR3 protein. The repertoire holds tens of thousands of distinct CDR3 sequences, 44% seen once, with under 98% in the top ten. This entry belongs to a study of T-cell reconstitution after alpha-beta-depleted transplantation in children. Whole-study findings and limits: About two months after transplant, alpha-beta T cells reportedly came from several hundred expanded graft clones. Newly produced T cells mostly accounted for T-cell counts and diversity one year post-transplant.

Germline CDR1 reads LGHNA; CDR2 reads YSLEER. The CDR3 consists of 17 residues. The V end was cut by 0 bases, the J end by 1 base, with 14 bases between. The V and J genes are TRBV4-3 and TRBJ2-3, with D possibly being TRBD1 (6 bases). The receptor's source is a male patient between 10 and 17 years old who had a stem cell transplant for acute lymphoblastic leukemia, so the T cells may come from the graft donor. The material sequenced was PBMCs, mostly from graft donor cells, taken 360 days after TCRalphabeta/CD19-depleted stem cell transplant. CDR3 loop: CASSQEAGVEGTDTQYF. CDR3 bases: TGCGCCAGCAGCCAAGAAGCAGGGGTCGAAGGCACAGATACGCAGTATTTT.